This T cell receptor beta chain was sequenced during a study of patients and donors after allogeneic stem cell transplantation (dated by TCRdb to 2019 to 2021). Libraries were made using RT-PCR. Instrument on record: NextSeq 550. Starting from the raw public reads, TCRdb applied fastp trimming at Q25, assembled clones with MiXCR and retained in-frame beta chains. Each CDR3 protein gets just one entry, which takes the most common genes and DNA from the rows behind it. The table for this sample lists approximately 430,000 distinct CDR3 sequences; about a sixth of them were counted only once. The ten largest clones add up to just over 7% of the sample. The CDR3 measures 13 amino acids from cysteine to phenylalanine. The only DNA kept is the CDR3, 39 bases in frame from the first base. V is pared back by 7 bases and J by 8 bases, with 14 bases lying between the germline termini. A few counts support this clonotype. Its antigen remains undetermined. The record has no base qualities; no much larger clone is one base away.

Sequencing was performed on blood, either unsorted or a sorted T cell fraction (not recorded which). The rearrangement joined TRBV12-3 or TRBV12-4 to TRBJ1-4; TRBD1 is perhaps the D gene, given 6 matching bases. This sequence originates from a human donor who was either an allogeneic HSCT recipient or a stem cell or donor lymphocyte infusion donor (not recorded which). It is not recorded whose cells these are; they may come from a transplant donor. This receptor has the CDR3 CASTPGTREKLFF. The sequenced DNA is TGTGCCAGCACCCCGGGGACAAGGGAAAAACTGTTTTTT.